These T cell receptor beta chains were read from a single sample in a study of T cell responses to AZD1222 COVID-19 vaccine. Only in-frame clones appear in the TCRdb table, and some are missing; sequencing was by immunoSEQ multiplex PCR. This sample has about 220,000 clones, with around 93% found just once. The sequencing here drew on peripheral blood, taken on day 0 of MenACWY control vaccination. The receptors come from an adult in good health. Both conserved end residues are trimmed from each CDR3. The order of the fields is J gene, V gene, CDR3 protein.

TRBJ1-2 | TRBV5-1 | ASSLTGDQRGYT
TRBJ1-1 | TRBV3-1/TRBV3-2 | ASSQGDRGNTEAF
TRBJ2-3 | TRBV5-1 | ASSLAGKSPDTQY
TRBJ1-1 | TRBV30 | AWSARVEAF
TRBJ2-7 | TRBV6-4 | ASSVRDRGSSYEQY
TRBJ1-2 | TRBV29-1 | SLRDGGDGYT
TRBJ1-3 | TRBV7-9 | ASSLGTSSGNTIY
TRBJ2-5 | TRBV7-7 | ASSPSGGALQETQY
TRBJ1-6 | TRBV5-1 | ASRQGANNSPLH
TRBJ2-6 | TRBV3-1/TRBV3-2 | ASSQDNRLNVLT
TRBJ1-1 | TRBV30 | AWTRNTEAF
TRBJ2-7 | TRBV7-9 | ASSLTGTSGSYEQY
TRBJ1-2 | TRBV6-5 | ASRPRDRTNYGYT
TRBJ1-3 | TRBV4-2 | ASSQDLSQSGNTIY
TRBJ1-6 | TRBV5-1 | ASSLTMGTGATLH
TRBJ1-2 | TRBV11-1 | ASSLDGQVGGYT
TRBJ1-1 | TRBV6-2/TRBV6-3 | ASSEPGNTEAF
TRBJ2-7 | TRBV5-1 | ASSLGFRTEQY
TRBJ1-6 | TRBV5-5 | ASSLGPGLYNSPLH
TRBJ1-1 | TRBV5-4 | ASSLGQGRNTEAF
TRBJ2-3 | TRBV6-5 | ASSYGTMSTDTQY
TRBJ1-3 | TRBV20-1 | SASRGYSGNTIY
TRBJ1-4 | TRBV29-1 | SVREQAGNEKLF
TRBJ2-7 | TRBV4-3 | ASSARPSDEQY
TRBJ1-2 | TRBV3-1/TRBV3-2 | ASSDGTGLGYT
TRBJ1-1 | TRBV27 | ASSLGGGRTEAF
TRBJ1-3 | TRBV12-3/TRBV12-4 | ASSWDSGVTIY
TRBJ1-2 | TRBV6-1 | ASSEAQNRVYGYT
TRBJ1-2 | TRBV10-3 | AISESTGEAGYT
TRBJ2-5 | TRBV3-1/TRBV3-2 | ASTQGGAGETQY
TRBJ2-7 | TRBV6-5 | ASSYVAGGPYEQY
TRBJ2-7 | TRBV5-4 | ASSLGGPARPYEQY
TRBJ2-1 | TRBV11-2 | ASSLSEQF
TRBJ2-3 | TRBV7-8 | ASSFAGTSYTDTQY
TRBJ2-2 | TRBV7-3 | ASRRTHNTGELF
TRBJ2-1 | TRBV10-3 | AISESQYNEQF
TRBJ2-1 | TRBV6-6 | ASSYQRGAYNEQF
TRBJ2-5 | TRBV18 | ASSPQGQQETQY
TRBJ1-5 | TRBV7-8 | ASSFQSAGDSNQPQH
TRBJ2-5 | TRBV7-3 | ASSPSTKETQY
TRBJ2-7 | TRBV7-9 | ASRPLPEVVEQY